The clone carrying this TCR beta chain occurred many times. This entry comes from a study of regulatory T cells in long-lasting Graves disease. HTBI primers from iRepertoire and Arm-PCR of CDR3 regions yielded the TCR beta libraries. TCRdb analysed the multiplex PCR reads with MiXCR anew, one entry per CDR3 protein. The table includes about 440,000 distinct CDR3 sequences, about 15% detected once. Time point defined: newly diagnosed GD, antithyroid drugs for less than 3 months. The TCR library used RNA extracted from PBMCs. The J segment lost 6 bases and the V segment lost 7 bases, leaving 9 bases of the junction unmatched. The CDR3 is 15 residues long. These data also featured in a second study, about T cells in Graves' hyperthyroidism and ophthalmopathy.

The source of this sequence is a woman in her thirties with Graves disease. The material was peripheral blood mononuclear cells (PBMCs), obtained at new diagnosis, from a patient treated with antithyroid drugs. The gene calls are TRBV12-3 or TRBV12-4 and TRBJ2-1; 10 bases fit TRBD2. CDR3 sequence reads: CASTFSGRAGNEQFF. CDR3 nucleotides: TGTGCCAGCACCTTCAGCGGGAGGGCCGGCAATGAGCAGTTCTTC.